This TCR beta chain derives from a study of cytomegalovirus exposure and HLA in healthy donors. This clone was seen a single time. Its target is unknown. This CDR3 comprises 14 residues. The germline V and J ends were trimmed by 10 bases and 2 bases, with 17 bases remaining between them. Looked up from germline, CDR1 is MGHRA and CDR2 is YSYEKL. Study-wide results and limits: About 87% or about 30% of the time was how often most TCR beta V segments were productive, according to an earlier analysis. Immune exposure was documented only through CMV serostatus. Overall, approximately 150 TCR beta chains were annotated as cytomegalovirus-associated.

PCR primers comprised 60 Vbeta and 13 Jbeta primers. Assay: immunoSEQ multiplex PCR; the TCRdb copy retains only in-frame clones and omits some. The table lists more than 150,000 clones, about 84% of them singletons, with 3.8% in the top ten. The sample comprised PBMCs. This clonotype was obtained from a man between 45 and 60 years old in good health and CMV-seronegative. This rearrangement joins TRBV4-1 to TRBJ1-2; D remains ambiguous. In nucleotides, the CDR3 is TGCGCCACCTCACCGACGGGAAACAACTATGGCTACACCTTC. Protein product: CATSPTGNNYGYTF.